This is a list of T cell receptor beta chains from one sample in a study of shared clonotypes between healthy human individuals. Here immunoSEQ multiplex PCR was the method, and the copy in TCRdb shows in-frame clones only, minus some. Of almost 700,000 clones detected, 90% to 95% appear once; the ten largest clones hold approximately 24%. Sample: naive CD8+ T cells sorted from blood. Receptors were obtained from a man aged 30 to 45 in good health. CDR3s include the opening cysteine and the closing phenylalanine or tryptophan. D genes are given only for firm matches. Rows may omit the clone size; those that give it use once, few, many or a size class.

clone_size: once
j_call: TRBJ2-1
cdr3_length: 14
v_call: TRBV6-5
d_call: -
cdr3_aa: CASSIRGEWNEQFF

clone_size: -
j_call: TRBJ2-5
cdr3_length: 13
v_call: TRBV5-1
d_call: -
cdr3_aa: CASSLTRAETQYF

clone_size: -
j_call: TRBJ2-7
cdr3_length: 15
v_call: TRBV29-1
d_call: TRBD2
cdr3_aa: CSVEAGTSSSYEQYF

clone_size: -
j_call: TRBJ1-1
cdr3_length: 11
v_call: TRBV6-5
d_call: -
cdr3_aa: CASLGLTEAFF

clone_size: -
j_call: TRBJ2-2
cdr3_length: 15
v_call: TRBV10-2
d_call: TRBD2
cdr3_aa: CASSESMGGTGELFF

clone_size: once
j_call: TRBJ1-2
cdr3_length: 14
v_call: TRBV7-9
d_call: -
cdr3_aa: CASSPTAGGYGYTF

clone_size: -
j_call: TRBJ1-1
cdr3_length: 11
v_call: TRBV7-2
d_call: -
cdr3_aa: CASSFGTEAFF

clone_size: -
j_call: TRBJ2-3
cdr3_length: 16
v_call: TRBV2
d_call: -
cdr3_aa: CASSEGLSVSTDTQYF

clone_size: -
j_call: TRBJ2-7
cdr3_length: 15
v_call: TRBV11-1
d_call: -
cdr3_aa: CASSLFAGHDYEQYF

clone_size: -
j_call: TRBJ2-2
cdr3_length: 16
v_call: TRBV29-1
d_call: -
cdr3_aa: CSVAGSGQGITGELFF

clone_size: -
j_call: TRBJ2-3
cdr3_length: 14
v_call: TRBV15
d_call: -
cdr3_aa: CATSRVYSGDTQYF

clone_size: -
j_call: TRBJ2-3
cdr3_length: 14
v_call: TRBV27
d_call: TRBD2
cdr3_aa: CASSLRGSYGAQYF

clone_size: -
j_call: TRBJ2-7
cdr3_length: 15
v_call: TRBV7-6
d_call: -
cdr3_aa: CASSPRASPGVEQYF

clone_size: -
j_call: TRBJ2-7
cdr3_length: 15
v_call: TRBV5-3
d_call: -
cdr3_aa: CARSPERARGYEQYF

clone_size: -
j_call: TRBJ2-2
cdr3_length: 18
v_call: TRBV25-1
d_call: -
cdr3_aa: CASSPRDTLLFGSGELFF

clone_size: -
j_call: TRBJ2-7
cdr3_length: 16
v_call: TRBV4-3
d_call: TRBD2
cdr3_aa: CASSQDQAGTMNEQYF

clone_size: -
j_call: TRBJ2-1
cdr3_length: 14
v_call: TRBV27
d_call: -
cdr3_aa: CASSSLGLDNEQFF

clone_size: -
j_call: TRBJ2-2
cdr3_length: 14
v_call: TRBV7-9
d_call: -
cdr3_aa: CASSSRDRSGELFF

clone_size: -
j_call: TRBJ1-3
cdr3_length: 15
v_call: TRBV28
d_call: -
cdr3_aa: CASSLPGSSGNTIYF

clone_size: -
j_call: TRBJ1-2
cdr3_length: 14
v_call: TRBV7-9
d_call: -
cdr3_aa: CASSLASASDGYTF

clone_size: -
j_call: TRBJ2-2
cdr3_length: 17
v_call: TRBV5-1
d_call: -
cdr3_aa: CASSLEETASNTGELFF

clone_size: -
j_call: TRBJ2-2
cdr3_length: 12
v_call: TRBV5-5
d_call: -
cdr3_aa: CASLLNTGELFF